The 29 T cell receptor beta chains presented below share a single source sample, sequenced in a study of T cells in Graves' hyperthyroidism and ophthalmopathy. Researchers amplified the TCR beta CDR3 regions from RNA transcripts. With the HTBI primer set, the TCR CDR3 went through a first round of RT-PCR. Each CDR3 protein gets one entry after TCRdb re-called the multiplex PCR reads with MiXCR. In the table there are 110,000 to 150,000 distinct CDR3 sequences, approximately 20% of which are singletons. Source material: blood. These receptors were taken from a woman aged 45-59 years with Graves' hyperthyroidism that later progressed to Graves' ophthalmopathy.

This chain links TRBV18 with TRBJ2-1; D gene ambiguous. There are 13 residues in the CDR3. V was cut by 4 bases and J by 9 bases, with 13 bases left in between. CDR1 and CDR2 from the germline V gene are KGHSH and LQKENI. The CDR3 protein is CASSLTIGAEQFF. CDR3 DNA sequence: TGTGCCAGCTCACTGACGATCGGAGCTGAGCAGTTCTTC.

This clonotype was seen at least ten times. The chain links TRBV28 to TRBJ2-5; 7 positions agree with TRBD1. CDR3 length: 14 residues. V lost 7 bases and J lost 4; bases outside the gene matches: 9. The V gene's germline CDR1 is MDHEN and CDR2 SYDVKM. The CDR3, as DNA: TGTGCCAGCAAGAAGGGGGCGGGTGGAGAGACCCAGTACTTC. It yields the protein CASKKGAGGETQYF.

This clonotype was seen at least ten times. The V gene is TRBV5-1, the J gene TRBJ1-6, with a tentative D call TRBD1 (5 bases). Trimming removed 1 base from V and 8 bases from J, with 16 bases in between. The CDR3 is made up of 16 amino acids. Germline CDR1 SGHRS, CDR2 YFSETQ. CDR3 in amino acids: CASSLTGGIIDSPLHF. The CDR3 nucleotides read TGCGCCAGCAGCTTGACTGGGGGGATAATTGATTCACCCCTCCACTTT.

In this sample, this clonotype turned up a few times. The chain is built from TRBV19 and TRBJ2-2; D gene ambiguous. Germline CDR1 LNHDA, CDR2 SQIVND (reference sequence). The CDR3 runs 12 residues. The V gene lost 9 bases and the J gene lost 5 bases, with 10 bases spanning the gap. Written as DNA, the CDR3 is TGTGCCAGCAAAACCCGGACCGGGGAGCTGTTTTTT. Its translation is CASKTRTGELFF.

CDR3 loop: CSVAQTGARNGYTF. Here the CDR3 DNA reads TGCAGCGTTGCCCAGACAGGGGCGAGAAACGGCTACACCTTC. The rearrangement uses TRBV29-1 and TRBJ1-2; 8 bases agree with TRBD1. The germline gives CDR1 SQVTM, CDR2 ANQGSEA. CDR3 length: 14 residues. The ends lost 4 bases at V and 8 bases at J; junction bases unmatched: 12.

The rearrangement joins TRBV2 to TRBJ1-5; TRBD1 agrees at 7 bases. From germline, CDR1 is SNHLY and CDR2 FYNNEI. V lost 3 bases, J lost 3 bases, and 2 bases stayed unmatched. This CDR3 region has 14 residues. In nucleotides, the CDR3 is TGTGCCAGCAGTGACGGGACAGACAATCAGCCCCAGCATTTT. Amino acids: CASSDGTDNQPQHF.

At least ten counts were recorded for this clonotype. The rearrangement uses TRBV24-1 and TRBJ2-5; D may be TRBD1 (6 bases). The CDR3 has 17 amino acids. CDR1 KGHDR and CDR2 SFDVKD come from the germline V gene. The V gene lost 3 bases and the J gene lost 3 bases, with 19 bases spanning the gap. The chain's CDR3 is CATSDPNNRAREETQYF. CDR3 nucleotide sequence: TGTGCCACCAGTGATCCAAATAACAGGGCGAGAGAAGAGACCCAGTACTTC.

The V gene is TRBV12-5, the J gene TRBJ1-1; D is perhaps TRBD1 (6 bases). CDR1 and CDR2 (germline): LGHNT, FRNRAP. The CDR3 has 15 residues. The V gene lost 2 bases and the J gene lost 4 bases, with 14 bases spanning the gap. CDR3 in amino acids: CASGLPGALGTEAFF. The CDR3 nucleotides read TGTGCTAGTGGTTTGCCAGGGGCACTGGGCACTGAAGCTTTCTTT.

The table lists this clonotype with many counts. The chain combines TRBV5-5 with TRBJ2-2, with a tentative D call TRBD1 (6 bases). There are 14 residues in the CDR3. V dropped 3 bases and J dropped 9 bases, with 15 bases sitting between them. Per the germline V gene, CDR1 is SGHKS and CDR2 is YYEKEE (reference sequence). CDR3 bases: TGTGCCAGCAGCTCGGAGTGGGGGCGGCGGGAGCTGTTTTTT. Its translation: CASSSEWGRRELFF.

V usage is TRBV14 and J usage is TRBJ1-6; D is unresolved. The CDR3 extends over 15 amino acids. Germline V lookup: CDR1 SGHDN, CDR2 FVKESK. Trimming took 0 bases from V and 7 from J, leaving 10 bases between them. The CDR3 spells CASSQDKGVNSPLHF. In DNA form, the CDR3 reads TGTGCCAGCAGCCAAGATAAGGGCGTAAATTCACCCCTCCACTTT.

There are many counts of this clonotype. The genes are TRBV7-8 and TRBJ2-3; D is undetermined. With 3 bases removed from V and 2 bases from J, the gap between germline ends came to 6 bases. The length of the CDR3 is 13 residues. Germline V lookup: CDR1 SGHVS, CDR2 FQNEAQ. The CDR3 reads CASSFSVTDTQYF. CDR3 nucleotides: TGTGCCAGCAGCTTTTCGGTCACAGATACGCAGTATTTT.

The chain recombines TRBV25-1 with TRBJ2-1; 10 bases line up with TRBD2. CDR3 size: 15 residues. V dropped 6 bases and J dropped 4; count of bases not matched to a gene: 6. CDR1 is MGHDK and CDR2 is SYGVNS in the germline V gene. The CDR3 DNA reads TGTGCCAGCAGCTCAAGCGGGAGGGCTTACAATGAGCAGTTCTTC. Its translation: CASSSSGRAYNEQFF.

The chain combines TRBV5-1 with TRBJ1-1; 9 nucleotides line up with TRBD1. V lost 4 bases and J lost 0; bases outside the gene matches: 4. This CDR3 has 15 amino acids. The V gene's germline CDR1 is SGHRS and CDR2 YFSETQ. The CDR3 loop is CASSRTGDMNTEAFF. Here the CDR3 DNA reads TGCGCCAGCAGCCGGACAGGGGATATGAACACTGAAGCTTTCTTT.

The chain links TRBV3-1 to TRBJ1-1; D is perhaps TRBD1 (5 bases). CDR1 LGHDT and CDR2 YNNKEL come from the germline V gene (reference sequence). V was cut by 1 base and J by 4 bases, with 13 bases left in between. This CDR3 is built from 15 residues. This CDR3 is CASSQGGSRVTEAFF. CDR3 bases: TGTGCCAGCAGCCAAGGAGGGAGCAGGGTCACTGAAGCTTTCTTT.

Remarks on this clonotype: A much larger clone lies a single base off, so this may be a read error. The chain recombines TRBV18 with TRBJ2-1; D unresolved. Trimming cost V 1 base and J 9 bases, with 16 bases left between them. The CDR3 has 15 residues. Per germline, CDR1 KGHSH and CDR2 LQKENI. The CDR3 DNA follows: TGTGCCAGCTCACCACTAGAAACCCAAACTGGTGAGCAGTTCTTC. Protein product: CASSPLETQTGEQFF. Looking up the rest from reference TRBV18 and TRBJ2-1 gives the full variable domain: NAGVMQNPRHLVRRRGQEARLRCSPMKGHSHVYWYRQLPEEGLKFMVYLQKENIIDESGMPKERFSAEFPKEGPSILRIQQVVRGDSAAYFCASSPLETQTGEQFFGPGTRLTVL.

V gene TRBV10-2 combines with J gene TRBJ2-7; possible D gene TRBD2, 6 bases. This CDR3 has 13 residues. V was cut by 5 bases and J by 3 bases, with 11 bases left in between. Looked up from germline, CDR1 is WSHSY and CDR2 is SAAADI. The CDR3 here is CASSILASYEQYF. The CDR3 nucleotides are TGCGCCAGCAGTATTCTAGCGAGCTACGAGCAGTACTTC.

This clonotype has at least ten counts. The chain uses TRBV12-3 or TRBV12-4 and TRBJ2-1, with 7 bases fitting TRBD1. The CDR3 sequence is 13 residues long. After removal of 4 bases from V and 5 bases from J, the junction contained 2 bases not matched to a gene. The DNA of the CDR3 is TGTGCCAGCAGTTGGGACAGACACAATGAGCAGTTCTTC. Protein sequence: CASSWDRHNEQFF.

Only a few counts were recorded for this clonotype. V and J are TRBV6-1 and TRBJ2-1; D remains unclear. The CDR3 totals 14 residues. The V and J ends lost 5 bases and 5 bases respectively, with 13 bases between them. Looked up from germline, CDR1 is MNHNS and CDR2 is SASEGT. The CDR3 is CASSWEGLHNEQFF. In nucleotides, the CDR3 is TGTGCCAGCAGTTGGGAAGGGCTCCACAATGAGCAGTTCTTC.

The rearrangement uses TRBV5-5 and TRBJ2-7; 7 bases line up with TRBD2. Germline assignment: CDR1 SGHKS and CDR2 YYEKEE (reference sequence). The CDR3 spans 14 residues. The V gene end was trimmed by 6 bases and the J gene end by 2 bases; junction bases not matched to a gene: 8. In DNA form, the CDR3 reads TGTGCCAGCAATCTGGTTGCGGGAGCCTACGAGCAGTACTTC. This gives the protein CASNLVAGAYEQYF.

In its sample, this clonotype was seen many times. The rearrangement uses TRBV20-1 and TRBJ2-1; possible D gene TRBD2, 5 bases. V lost 0 bases and J lost 5, with 14 bases in between. This CDR3 spans 15 amino acids. In germline, CDR1 is DFQATT, CDR2 SNEGSKA (reference sequence). CDR3 region: CSAREWVGADNEQFF. CDR3 bases: TGCAGTGCTAGAGAATGGGTGGGAGCAGACAATGAGCAGTTCTTC.

The genes are TRBV28 and TRBJ2-3; D ambiguous. The germline gives CDR1 MDHEN, CDR2 SYDVKM. The CDR3 spans 14 residues. Trimming left V 6 bases short and J 2 bases short, with 12 bases between. The CDR3 spells CASSLSDNTDTQYF. The CDR3 coding sequence is TGTGCCAGCAGCCTTTCAGACAACACAGATACGCAGTATTTT.

This clonotype was found many times. The chain employs TRBV6-1 and TRBJ1-1; 9 bases agree with TRBD1. Germline CDR1 reads MNHNS; CDR2 reads SASEGT. The CDR3 is 16 amino acids. V lost 7 bases and J lost 0; bases outside the gene matches: 9. As DNA, the CDR3 is TGTGCCAGCATTCCGGGACAGGGATTCGTGAACACTGAAGCTTTCTTT. This gives the protein CASIPGQGFVNTEAFF.

Many counts were recorded for this clonotype. V and J are TRBV20-1 and TRBJ2-5, with a tentative D call TRBD2 (6 bases). CDR1 DFQATT and CDR2 SNEGSKA come from the germline V gene (reference sequence). The CDR3 length is 14 residues. V lost 0 bases and J 5 bases, leaving 13 bases between the germline ends. This chain's CDR3 is CSARDLTGTETQYF. The CDR3 DNA is TGCAGTGCTAGAGATTTAACGGGGACTGAGACCCAGTACTTC.

This clonotype was seen a few times. The chain joins TRBV20-1 to TRBJ1-5; D possibly corresponds to TRBD1 (6 bases). This CDR3 spans 12 amino acids. V lost 2 bases and J lost 4, with 6 bases in between. Germline CDR1 and CDR2: DFQATT and SNEGSKA (reference sequence). CDR3 in amino acids: CSARQGNQPQHF. CDR3 sequence (DNA): TGCAGTGCTAGACAGGGGAATCAGCCCCAGCATTTT.

About this clonotype itself: Germline and junction disagree at one end, which may indicate a read error. The genes are TRBV14 and TRBJ1-1; D gene unclear. The CDR3 length is 13 residues. Germline-derived CDR1 and CDR2 are SGHDN and FVKESK. The CDR3 here is CASGQQWGTEAFF. The CDR3 coding sequence is TGTGCCAGCGGCCAACAATGGGGCACTGAAGCTTTCTTT.

The chain combines TRBV11-2 with TRBJ1-4; the D gene is possibly TRBD1 (6 bases). V lost 4 bases and J 4 bases, leaving 13 bases between the germline ends. The CDR3 is 15 amino acids. The germline CDR1 and CDR2 sequences are SGHAT and FQNNGV. CDR3 amino acids: CASSSIRGLNEKLFF. The CDR3 nucleotides read TGTGCCAGCAGCTCCATACGGGGGCTTAATGAAAAACTGTTTTTT.

V gene TRBV9 combines with J gene TRBJ2-7; D perhaps matches TRBD2 (6 bases). Trimming removed 0 bases at V and 5 bases at J, with 15 bases between. The CDR3 loop spans 15 amino acids. The germline gives CDR1 SGDLS, CDR2 YYNGEE. Here the CDR3 reads CASSVGLRTGDEQYF. CDR3 coding DNA: TGTGCCAGCAGCGTAGGTCTCAGGACGGGGGACGAGCAGTACTTC.

This clonotype was found many times. The genes are TRBV28 and TRBJ2-2; D perhaps matches TRBD2 (5 bases). Deletions cut 6 bases from V and 6 bases from J, with 17 bases between. Germline V lookup: CDR1 MDHEN, CDR2 SYDVKM. The length of the CDR3 is 15 residues. The chain's CDR3 is CASRPDSISSGELFF. The CDR3, as DNA: TGTGCCAGCAGACCGGACTCCATTAGCTCCGGGGAGCTGTTTTTT.

The chain uses TRBV5-5 and TRBJ2-7, with D maybe TRBD2 (6 bases). The V end lost 3 bases, the J end lost 2 bases, and 9 bases lay between the germline ends. Germline CDR1 SGHKS, CDR2 YYEKEE (reference sequence). The CDR3 is made up of 13 amino acids. CDR3 in amino acids: CASSCCGAYEQYF. The CDR3 region has the DNA TGTGCCAGCAGCTGCTGCGGGGCCTACGAGCAGTACTTC.